Following are 19 T cell receptor beta chains from one sample sequenced in a study of regulatory T cells in long-lasting Graves disease. The time point: persistent/refractory GD, antithyroid drugs over 5 years with positive TRAb. PBMC-extracted RNA yielded the TCR library. Through Arm-PCR of CDR3 regions and iRepertoire HTBI primers, TCR beta libraries were built. Each CDR3 protein gets one entry after TCRdb re-called the multiplex PCR reads with MiXCR. Among a few hundred thousand distinct CDR3 sequences listed, around 24% were seen once. Specimen: peripheral blood mononuclear cells (PBMCs), collected when the disease was refractory, from a patient treated with antithyroid drugs. These receptors were taken from a female donor with Graves disease.

There are many counts of this clonotype. The CDR3 is CASSEATSYSYEQYF. In nucleotides, the CDR3 is TGTGCCAGCAGTGAAGCTACCAGTTACTCCTACGAGCAGTACTTC. J is TRBJ2-7 and V is TRBV2; D is unclear. The CDR3 is 15 residues long. Germline CDR1 is SNHLY and CDR2 is FYNNEI. V was trimmed by 0 bases and J by 0 bases, leaving 9 bases between them.

As for this clonotype: It may be a read error: a sequence one base away is much more abundant. V gene TRBV6-2 or TRBV6-3 combines with J gene TRBJ2-7; D remains unclear. Germline V gene data show CDR1 as MNHEY and CDR2 as SVGEGT. The CDR3 runs 14 residues. The germline V and J ends were trimmed by 2 bases and 3 bases, with 11 bases remaining between them. The chain's CDR3 is CASSYPNWDYEQYF. The CDR3 DNA reads as TGTGCCAGCAGTTACCCGAATTGGGACTACGAGCAGTACTTC.

This clonotype was recorded many times. The chain recombines TRBV11-2 with TRBJ2-7, with D possibly being TRBD1 (6 bases). Germline V gene sequence: CDR1 SGHAT, CDR2 FQNNGV. V lost 6 bases, J lost 0 bases, and 15 bases lay in between. The CDR3 covers 15 residues. DNA for the CDR3: TGTGCCAGCAGTCAAACCCGGGACAACTCCTACGAGCAGTACTTC. This gives the protein CASSQTRDNSYEQYF.

V is TRBV7-8 and J is TRBJ2-1; the match to TRBD2 covers 8 bases. After removal of 8 bases from V and 8 bases from J, the junction contained 11 bases not matched to a gene. The V gene's germline CDR1 is SGHVS and CDR2 FQNEAQ. The CDR3 covers 14 residues. For the CDR3, the DNA is TGTGCCAGCCAAACCGGGACTAGTGGTTATGAGCAGTTCTTC. It encodes CASQTGTSGYEQFF.

The genes are TRBV3-1 and TRBJ2-1; 13 bases line up with TRBD2. Germline CDR1 and CDR2: LGHDT and YNNKEL (reference sequence). The CDR3 is made up of 15 amino acids. Trimming cost V 3 bases and J 5 bases; bases outside gene matches: 1. CDR3 loop: CASSQTSGRNNEQFF. The CDR3 region has the DNA TGTGCCAGCAGCCAGACTAGCGGGAGGAACAATGAGCAGTTCTTC.

This clonotype was recorded only once. The chain joins TRBV28 to TRBJ2-7; D call uncertain. V gave up 6 bases and J gave up 4 bases, with 16 bases separating them. Germline CDR1 MDHEN, CDR2 SYDVKM. This CDR3 comprises 14 residues. CDR3 nucleotides: TGTGCCAGCAGCGTAGCAGACGGAATGTACGAGCAGTACTTC. Its protein product is CASSVADGMYEQYF.

The rearrangement joins TRBV11-2 to TRBJ2-6; 7 bases are shared with TRBD1. Germline CDR1 is SGHAT and CDR2 is FQNNGV. The length of the CDR3 is 19 residues. V shed 4 bases and J 3 bases; nucleotides not matched to a gene: 15. The chain's CDR3 is CASSSIGTEPNIGANVLTF. In nucleotides, the CDR3 is TGTGCCAGCAGCTCTATTGGGACAGAACCAAATATTGGGGCCAACGTCCTGACTTTC. The full variable domain, rest sourced from reference TRBV11-2 and TRBJ2-6, is EAGVAQSPRYKIIEKRQSVAFWCNPISGHATLYWYQQILGQGPKLLIQFQNNGVVDDSQLPKDRFSAERLKGVDSTLKIQPAKLEDSAVYLCASSSIGTEPNIGANVLTFGAGSRLTVL.

Only a few counts were recorded for this clonotype. V usage is TRBV6-2 or TRBV6-3 and J usage is TRBJ1-3; no clear D. CDR3 length: 15 residues. Germline CDR1 reads MNHEY; CDR2 reads SVGEGT. V shed 2 bases and J shed 4 bases, with 12 bases lying between them. The CDR3 is CASSYGSSGGNTIYF. CDR3 nucleotides: TGTGCCAGCAGTTACGGGTCCTCAGGAGGAAACACCATATATTTT.

This clonotype was seen at least ten times. This chain links TRBV5-6 with TRBJ1-4; 7 nucleotides align to TRBD1. This CDR3 contains 17 residues. The V and J ends lost 4 bases and 0 bases, in that order; junction bases with no gene match: 9. The germline V gene encodes CDR1 SGHDT and CDR2 YYEEEE. For the CDR3, the DNA is TGTGCCAGCAGCCTAACAGGGGACACCACAACTAATGAAAAACTGTTTTTT. It translates to CASSLTGDTTTNEKLFF.

The V gene is TRBV10-3, the J gene TRBJ2-7; D ambiguous. The ends were cut back, 2 bases at V and 0 bases at J, with 8 bases in the middle. Germline-derived CDR1 and CDR2 are ENHRY and SYGVKD. This CDR3 has 14 residues. CDR3 DNA sequence: TGTGCCATCAGTGAGGGACGGACCTCCTACGAGCAGTACTTC. Its translation is CAISEGRTSYEQYF.

This clonotype was found many times. The chain is built from TRBV30 and TRBJ1-2, with D hard to call. The CDR3 extends over 14 amino acids. The ends were cut back, 4 bases at V and 1 base at J, with 13 bases in the middle. In germline, CDR1 is GTSNPN, CDR2 SVGIG (reference sequence). The CDR3 nucleotides are TGTGCCTGGATAGGGTCCAGGATTAACTATGGCTACACCTTC. It codes for CAWIGSRINYGYTF.

In its sample, this clonotype was seen a few times. This may be a read error, as it is one base from a much larger clone. CDR3 bases: TGTGCCAGCGGTTACCGCAACATTAACTATGGCTACACCTTC. Protein: CASGYRNINYGYTF. The J gene is TRBJ1-2, the V gene TRBV6-2 or TRBV6-3; no firm D call. Germline CDR1 MNHEY, CDR2 SVGEGT. The CDR3 is 14 residues long.

This sequence joins TRBV7-6 and TRBJ2-3, with D perhaps TRBD2 (5 bases). Trimming removed 1 base from V and 6 bases from J, with 8 bases in between. Germline V gene data show CDR1 as SGHVS and CDR2 as FNYEAQ. The CDR3 totals 13 residues. CDR3 sequence (DNA): TGTGCCAGCAGCTTAGAGAGGGTGGATACGCAGTATTTT. It encodes CASSLERVDTQYF.

The V gene is TRBV7-2, the J gene TRBJ1-4, with a possible D match to TRBD1 (6 bases). V gave up 5 bases and J gave up 5 bases, with 15 bases separating them. The V gene's germline CDR1 is SGHTA and CDR2 FQGNSA. The CDR3 sequence is 15 residues long. CDR3 coding DNA: TGTGCCAGCAGCCCCCGGGGGGCTTCAAATGAAAAACTGTTTTTT. Translating it yields CASSPRGASNEKLFF. The full variable domain, its missing parts supplied by reference TRBV7-2 and TRBJ1-4, is GAGVSQSPSNKVTEKGKDVELRCDPISGHTALYWYRQSLGQGLEFLIYFQGNSAPDKSGLPSDRFSAERTGGSVSTLTIQRTQQEDSAVYLCASSPRGASNEKLFFGSGTQLSVL.

This clonotype was counted many times. The chain carries TRBV2 and TRBJ1-4; D is unclear. V lost 4 bases to trimming and J lost 8 bases, with 14 bases between them. CDR1 SNHLY and CDR2 FYNNEI come from the germline V gene. This CDR3 is built from 14 residues. The CDR3 protein is CASSGWKGDEKLFF. The CDR3 bases are TGTGCCAGCAGTGGTTGGAAGGGCGACGAAAAACTGTTTTTT.

This clonotype was seen a handful of times. The rearrangement links TRBV6-2 or TRBV6-3 to TRBJ2-2; a weak D match, TRBD2 (6 bases). CDR3 length equals 15 residues. Trimming shortened V by 4 bases and J by 5 bases, and 14 bases separated the two germline ends. CDR1 is MNHEY, CDR2 SVGEGT, per germline. The CDR3 coding sequence is TGTGCCAGCAGTTCGGCCCCTGGGGGGACCGGGGAGCTGTTTTTT. Its translation: CASSSAPGGTGELFF.

This clonotype was counted many times. The CDR3: CASSPGLGMNTEAFF. CDR3 DNA sequence: TGTGCCAGCAGCCCCGGACTTGGAATGAACACTGAAGCTTTCTTT. J is TRBJ1-1 and V is TRBV3-1; D unresolved. This CDR3 region has 15 residues. V lost 4 bases and J lost 0, with 12 bases in between. Germline CDR1 is LGHDT and CDR2 is YNNKEL (reference sequence).

This clonotype was seen a handful of times. The chain carries TRBV12-3 or TRBV12-4 and TRBJ1-5; perhaps TRBD1 as D (6 bases). The CDR3 runs 15 residues. V was pared by 5 bases and J by 2 bases, with 13 bases between. Written as DNA, the CDR3 is TGTGCCAGCAGTCCTCTGGGGGCTGGCAATCAGCCCCAGCATTTT. Translation: CASSPLGAGNQPQHF.

The rearrangement uses TRBV20-1 and TRBJ1-1, with 9 bases matching TRBD1. Trimming took 0 bases from V and 0 from J; bases not matched to a gene: 5. Germline V gene data show CDR1 as DFQATT and CDR2 as SNEGSKA (reference sequence). This CDR3 region has 16 residues. The CDR3 protein is CSARDIRQGVNTEAFF. The CDR3 nucleotides read TGCAGTGCTAGAGATATTCGACAGGGGGTGAACACTGAAGCTTTCTTT.